This T cell receptor (beta chain) was identified in a study of blood T cell repertoires in COVID-19. The data were produced by immunoSEQ multiplex PCR, yet TCRdb's version contains in-frame clones alone and is incomplete. This table holds under 300,000 clones, roughly 83% found once. A Seattle source enrolled patients during active infection and followed them longitudinally. The sequence was obtained from a human donor with COVID-19, enrolled during active disease. The donor label of this sample is uncertain. Sequencing was performed on peripheral blood.

DNA of the CDR3: TGTGCCAGCAGTTCGGGGGGGCTCGAAAAACTGTTTTTT. Its protein product is CASSSGGLEKLFF. The chain has TRBV6-5 and TRBJ1-4; weak D call: TRBD1 (6 bases). Germline V CDR1 and CDR2: MNHEY, SVGAGI. The CDR3 is 13 amino acids. Trimming pared 4 bases from V and 8 bases from J, leaving 11 bases between.